This section outlines one T cell receptor beta chain sequence together with its context. The sample originates from a study of cytomegalovirus exposure and HLA in healthy donors. Some clones are missing from TCRdb's copy, which holds only in-frame ones; the method was immunoSEQ multiplex PCR. The repertoire includes roughly 63,000 clones, about 90% of them detected once, and 0.95% to 1.5% sits in the top ten. The CDR3 length is 14 residues. The germline CDR1 and CDR2 sequences are SGHNT and YYREEE (reference sequence). Trimming took 4 bases from V and 0 from J, leaving 10 bases between them. The genes are TRBV5-4 and TRBJ1-1, with D maybe TRBD1 (6 bases). Input material: PBMCs. The source is a woman aged 18-30 years in good health and CMV-seronegative. CDR3: CASSLTGLNTEAFF. CDR3 in DNA: TGTGCCAGCAGCCTGACAGGACTGAACACTGAAGCTTTCTTT.